This paragraph reports one TCR beta chain. Original processing methods: Estimates of nucleated cell counts were drawn from the amplification of reference gene primers. Method: immunoSEQ multiplex PCR; TCRdb's copy keeps in-frame clones and lacks some. The V and J calls and clone size come from that table; D and trimming were worked out from the DNA. The sample has 380,000 or so clones, about 86% seen once. This sample is part of a study of blood T cell repertoires in COVID-19. This TCR came from a woman in her sixties with COVID-19, enrolled during active disease. The sequencing input was peripheral blood.

CDR3 DNA sequence: TGTGCCAGCAGTGACAGGCAGGGTTATGATGGCTACACCTTC. Its translation is CASSDRQGYDGYTF. V is TRBV6-1 and J is TRBJ1-2, with D possibly matching TRBD1 (5 bases). V dropped 3 bases and J dropped 6 bases, with 14 bases sitting between them. The length of the CDR3 is 14 residues. CDR1 is MNHNS, CDR2 SASEGT, per germline.